The T cell receptor (beta chain) described here comes from a study of cytomegalovirus exposure and HLA in healthy donors. Findings and limits, study-wide: First-cohort TCR clusters tended to co-occur in the roughly 130 validation repertoires, a later analysis found.

The data were produced by immunoSEQ multiplex PCR, yet TCRdb's version contains in-frame clones alone and is incomplete. The data contain roughly 250,000 clones, approximately 86% of them singletons. Remarks on this clone: The antigen remains unidentified. Other DNA sequences from this sample encode an identical CDR3 as well.

Separate from the approximately 650-subject first cohort, the roughly 110-subject validation cohort was the one that the donors belonged to. The sample consisted of PBMCs. The source is a woman aged 25-40 years in good health and CMV-seropositive.

The CDR3 protein is CASSRVRNTEAFF. In DNA form, the CDR3 reads TGTGCCAGCAGTCGGGTCAGGAACACTGAAGCTTTCTTT. The chain is built from TRBV6-5 and TRBJ1-1; D gene ambiguous. Trimming took 5 bases from V and 1 from J, leaving 8 bases between them. The CDR3 spans 13 residues. The V gene's germline CDR1 is MNHEY and CDR2 SVGAGI.